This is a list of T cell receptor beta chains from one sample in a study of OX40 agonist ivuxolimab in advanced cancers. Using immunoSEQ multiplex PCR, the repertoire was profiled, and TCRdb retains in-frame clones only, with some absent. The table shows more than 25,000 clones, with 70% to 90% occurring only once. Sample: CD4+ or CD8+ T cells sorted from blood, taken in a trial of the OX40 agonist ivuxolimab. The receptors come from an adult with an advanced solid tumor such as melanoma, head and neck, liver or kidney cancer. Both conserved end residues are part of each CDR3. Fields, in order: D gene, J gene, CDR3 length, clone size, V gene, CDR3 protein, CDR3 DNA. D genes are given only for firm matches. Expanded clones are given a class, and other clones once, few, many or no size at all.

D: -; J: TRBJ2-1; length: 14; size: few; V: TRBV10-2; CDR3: CASRSSGPYNEQFF; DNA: TGCGCCAGCAGGTCCAGCGGACCCTACAATGAGCAGTTCTTC
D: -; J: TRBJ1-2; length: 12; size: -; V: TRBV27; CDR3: CASSQGGYGYTF; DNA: TGTGCCAGCAGTCAAGGGGGCTATGGCTACACCTTC
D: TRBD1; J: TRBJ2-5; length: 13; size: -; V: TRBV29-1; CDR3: CSGEQGWAETQYF; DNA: TGCAGCGGGGAACAGGGGTGGGCTGAGACCCAGTACTTC
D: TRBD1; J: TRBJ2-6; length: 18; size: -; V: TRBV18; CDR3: CASSTVDRGYSGANVLTF; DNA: TGTGCCAGCTCAACTGTAGACAGGGGGTACTCTGGGGCCAACGTCCTGACTTTC
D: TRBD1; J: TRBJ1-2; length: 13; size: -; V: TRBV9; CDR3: CASSADSGGEYTF; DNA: TGTGCCAGCAGCGCGGACTCAGGGGGCGAGTACACCTTC
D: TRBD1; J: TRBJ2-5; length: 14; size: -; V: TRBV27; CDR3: CASSPRDRGETQYF; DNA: TGTGCCAGCAGTCCCCGGGACAGGGGGGAGACCCAGTACTTC
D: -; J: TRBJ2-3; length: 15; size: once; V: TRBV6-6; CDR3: CASSSDGFSTDTQYF; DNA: TGTGCCAGCAGTTCTGACGGGTTTAGCACAGATACGCAGTATTTT
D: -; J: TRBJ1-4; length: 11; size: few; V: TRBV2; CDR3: CASSFGEKLFF; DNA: TGTGCCAGCAGTTTTGGTGAAAAACTGTTTTTT
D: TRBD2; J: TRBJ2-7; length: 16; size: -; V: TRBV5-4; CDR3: CASSLAGREIASEQYF; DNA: TGTGCCAGCAGCTTGGCCGGGCGGGAGATTGCATCCGAGCAGTACTTC
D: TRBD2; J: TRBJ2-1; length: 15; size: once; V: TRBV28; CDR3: CASSLLAGAYNEQFF; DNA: TGTGCCAGCAGTTTATTAGCGGGAGCCTACAATGAGCAGTTCTTC
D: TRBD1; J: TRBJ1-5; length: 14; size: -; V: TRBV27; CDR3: CASSPQGAVQPQHF; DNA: TGTGCCAGCAGTCCCCAGGGGGCTGTGCAGCCCCAGCATTTT
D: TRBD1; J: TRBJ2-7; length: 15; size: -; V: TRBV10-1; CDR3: CASSESISRGHEQYF; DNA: TGCGCCAGCAGTGAGTCTATTAGCAGGGGGCACGAGCAGTACTTC
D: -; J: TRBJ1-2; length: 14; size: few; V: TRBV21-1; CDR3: CASSTKYRFYGYTF; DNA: TGTGCCAGCAGCACAAAGTACAGGTTCTATGGCTACACCTTC
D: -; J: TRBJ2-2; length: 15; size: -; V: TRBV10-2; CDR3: CASSELGSDTGELFF; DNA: TGCGCCAGCAGTGAATTGGGATCCGACACCGGGGAGCTGTTTTTT
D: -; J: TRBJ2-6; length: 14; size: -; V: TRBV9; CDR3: CASREGSGANVLTF; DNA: TGTGCCAGCAGGGAGGGATCTGGGGCCAACGTCCTGACTTTC
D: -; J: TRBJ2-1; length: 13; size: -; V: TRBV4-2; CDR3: CASSQDRGQGQFF; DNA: TGTGCCAGCAGCCAAGACCGGGGGCAGGGGCAGTTCTTC
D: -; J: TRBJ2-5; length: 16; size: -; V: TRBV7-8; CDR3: CASSPRGFPTGETQYF; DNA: TGTGCCAGCAGCCCGCGGGGCTTTCCTACCGGGGAGACCCAGTACTTC
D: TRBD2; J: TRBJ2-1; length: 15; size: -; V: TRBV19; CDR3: CASSIVAGAYNEQFF; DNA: TGTGCCAGTAGTATAGTAGCGGGAGCTTACAATGAGCAGTTCTTC
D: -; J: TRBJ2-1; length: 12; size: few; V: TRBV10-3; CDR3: CAISGGYNEQFF; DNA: TGTGCCATCAGTGGTGGGTACAATGAGCAGTTCTTC
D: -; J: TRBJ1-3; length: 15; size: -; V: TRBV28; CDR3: CASTWILGSGNTIYF; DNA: TGTGCCAGCACCTGGATCTTGGGATCTGGAAACACCATATATTTT
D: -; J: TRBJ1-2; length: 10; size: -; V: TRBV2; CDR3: CASGGNGYTF; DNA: TGTGCCAGCGGGGGAAATGGCTACACCTTC
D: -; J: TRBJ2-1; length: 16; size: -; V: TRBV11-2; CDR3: CASSATTGSSYNEQFF; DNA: TGTGCCAGCAGCGCAACTACAGGGAGCTCCTACAATGAGCAGTTCTTC
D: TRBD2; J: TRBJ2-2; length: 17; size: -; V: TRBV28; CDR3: CASSLVGLAGKGGELFF; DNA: TGTGCCAGCAGTTTGGTGGGACTAGCGGGAAAAGGCGGGGAGCTGTTTTTT
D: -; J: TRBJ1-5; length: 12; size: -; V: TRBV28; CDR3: CASSPPRGPQHF; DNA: TGTGCCAGCAGCCCCCCGCGTGGGCCCCAGCATTTT
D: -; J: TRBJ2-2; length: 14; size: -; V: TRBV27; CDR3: CASSFKAHTGELFF; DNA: TGTGCCAGCAGTTTTAAAGCTCACACCGGGGAGCTGTTTTTT
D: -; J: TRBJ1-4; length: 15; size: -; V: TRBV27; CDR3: CASSLRGGGLEKLFF; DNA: TGTGCCAGCAGTTTACGGGGGGGCGGCTTGGAAAAACTGTTTTTT
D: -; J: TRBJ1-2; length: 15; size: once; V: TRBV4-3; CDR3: CASSPSSGSPYGYTF; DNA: TGCGCCAGCAGCCCCTCATCGGGCAGCCCCTATGGCTACACCTTC
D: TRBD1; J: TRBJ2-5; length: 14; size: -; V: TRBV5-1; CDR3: CASRRQGYQETQYF; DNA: TGCGCCAGCAGAAGACAGGGGTACCAAGAGACCCAGTACTTC
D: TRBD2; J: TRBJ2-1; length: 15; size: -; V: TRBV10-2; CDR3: CASKKLAGTYNEQFF; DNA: TGCGCCAGCAAAAAACTAGCGGGCACCTACAATGAGCAGTTCTTC
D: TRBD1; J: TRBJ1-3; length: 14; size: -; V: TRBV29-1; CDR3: CSARPGGTGNTIYF; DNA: TGCAGCGCGCGCCCAGGGGGCACTGGAAACACCATATATTTT
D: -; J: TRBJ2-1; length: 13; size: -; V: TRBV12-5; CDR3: CASGLVDGLEQFF; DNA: TGTGCTAGTGGTTTGGTAGACGGACTTGAGCAGTTCTTC
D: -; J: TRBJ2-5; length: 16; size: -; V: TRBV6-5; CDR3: CASSYPLGRGLWEQYF; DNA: TGTGCCAGCAGTTACCCCCTGGGGCGCGGTCTGTGGGAGCAGTACTTC
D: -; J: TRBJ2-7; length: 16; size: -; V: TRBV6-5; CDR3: CASSYPLGRGLWEQYF; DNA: TGTGCCAGCAGTTACCCCCTGGGGCGCGGTCTGTGGGAGCAGTACTTC
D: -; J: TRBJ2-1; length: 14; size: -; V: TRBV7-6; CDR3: CASSLGGSRNEQFF; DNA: TGTGCCAGCAGCTTAGGAGGGAGTCGGAATGAGCAGTTCTTC
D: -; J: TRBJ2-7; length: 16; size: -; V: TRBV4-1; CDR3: CASSQEEQPWSYEQYF; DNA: TGCGCCAGCAGCCAAGAGGAGCAGCCCTGGTCCTACGAGCAGTACTTC
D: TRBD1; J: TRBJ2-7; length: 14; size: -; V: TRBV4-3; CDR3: CASSTIRGHDEQYF; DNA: TGCGCCAGCAGTACGATCAGGGGGCATGACGAGCAGTACTTC
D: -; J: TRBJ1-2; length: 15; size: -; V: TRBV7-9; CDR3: CASSQGGVRDYGYTF; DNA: TGTGCCAGCAGCCAAGGCGGGGTGCGGGACTATGGCTACACCTTC
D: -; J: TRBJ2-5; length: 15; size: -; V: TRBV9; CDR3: CASSVGSGRQETQYF; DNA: TGTGCCAGCAGCGTAGGATCCGGGAGACAAGAGACCCAGTACTTC
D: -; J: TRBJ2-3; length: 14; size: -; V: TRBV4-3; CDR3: CASSPGTLAGTQYF; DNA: TGCGCCAGCAGCCCTGGGACCCTCGCCGGGACGCAGTATTTT
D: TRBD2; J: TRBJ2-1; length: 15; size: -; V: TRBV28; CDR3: CASTPRYGGGMEQFF; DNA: TGTGCCAGCACTCCTCGTTATGGCGGGGGGATGGAGCAGTTCTTC
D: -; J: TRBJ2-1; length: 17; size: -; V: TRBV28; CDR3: CASGPKASVYQADEQFF; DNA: TGTGCCAGCGGGCCAAAGGCTAGCGTCTACCAGGCGGATGAGCAGTTCTTC
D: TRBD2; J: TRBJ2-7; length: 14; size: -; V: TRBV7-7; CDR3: CASSPGLGAYEQYF; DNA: TGTGCCAGCAGTCCGGGACTAGGGGCCTACGAGCAGTACTTC
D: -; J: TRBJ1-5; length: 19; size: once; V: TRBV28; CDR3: CASSSPEAQGFSSNQPQHF; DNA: TGTGCCAGCAGTTCTCCGGAGGCGCAAGGTTTTTCAAGCAATCAGCCCCAGCATTTT
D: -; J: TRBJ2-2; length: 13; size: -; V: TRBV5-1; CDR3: CASSLTGSGELFF; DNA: TGCGCCAGCAGCTTAACAGGGTCCGGGGAGCTGTTTTTT
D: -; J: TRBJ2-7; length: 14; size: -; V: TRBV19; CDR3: CASSIGRDSYEQYF; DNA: TGTGCCAGTAGTATAGGACGGGACTCCTACGAGCAGTACTTC
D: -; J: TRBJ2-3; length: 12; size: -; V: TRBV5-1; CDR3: CASSLDGDTQYF; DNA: TGCGCCAGCAGCTTGGACGGAGATACGCAGTATTTT
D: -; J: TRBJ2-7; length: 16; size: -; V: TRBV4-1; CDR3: CASSQEWDSGAYEQYF; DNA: TGCGCCAGCAGCCAAGAATGGGACTCGGGGGCATACGAGCAGTACTTC
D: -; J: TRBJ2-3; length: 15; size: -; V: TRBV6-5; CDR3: CASRPSVRSTDTQYF; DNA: TGTGCCAGCAGACCCTCTGTCAGAAGCACAGATACGCAGTATTTT
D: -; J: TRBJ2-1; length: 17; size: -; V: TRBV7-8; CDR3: CASSLTGLAELYNEQFF; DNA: TGTGCCAGCAGCTTAACCGGCCTGGCGGAACTTTACAATGAGCAGTTCTTC
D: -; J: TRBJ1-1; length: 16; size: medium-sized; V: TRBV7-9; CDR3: CASSLYPAGLNTEAFF; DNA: TGTGCCAGCAGCTTATACCCCGCAGGTCTGAACACTGAAGCTTTCTTT
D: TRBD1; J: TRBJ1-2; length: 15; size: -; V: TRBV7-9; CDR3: CASSLADRGPYGYTF; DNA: TGTGCCAGCAGCTTGGCTGACAGGGGGCCCTATGGCTACACCTTC
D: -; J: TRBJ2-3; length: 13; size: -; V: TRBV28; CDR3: CASSTLQRNTQYF; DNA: TGTGCCAGCAGCACTTTACAAAGAAATACGCAGTATTTT
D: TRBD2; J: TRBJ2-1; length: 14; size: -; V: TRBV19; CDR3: CASRTGTRPSEQFF; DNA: TGTGCCAGTAGGACCGGGACTAGGCCCAGCGAGCAGTTCTTC
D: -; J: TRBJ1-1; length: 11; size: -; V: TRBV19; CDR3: CASTRSAQINF; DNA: TGTGCCAGTACGCGATCGGCCCAGATTAATTTT
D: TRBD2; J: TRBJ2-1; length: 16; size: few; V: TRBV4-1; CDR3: CASSQEQRGLYNEQFF; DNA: TGCGCCAGCAGCCAAGAGCAGCGGGGCCTCTACAATGAGCAGTTCTTC
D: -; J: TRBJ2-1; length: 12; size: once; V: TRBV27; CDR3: CASSFTPNEQFF; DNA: TGTGCCAGCAGTTTTACACCCAATGAGCAGTTCTTC
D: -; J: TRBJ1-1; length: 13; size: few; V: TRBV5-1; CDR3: CASSRGMGTEAFF; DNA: TGCGCCAGCAGCCGCGGGATGGGCACTGAAGCTTTCTTT
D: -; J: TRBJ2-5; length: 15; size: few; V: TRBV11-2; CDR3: CASSRGSEGVETQYF; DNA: TGTGCCAGCAGCCGAGGATCCGAGGGGGTGGAGACCCAGTACTTC
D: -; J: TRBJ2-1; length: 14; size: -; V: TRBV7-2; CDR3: CASSGGAAYNEQFF; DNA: TGTGCCAGCTCTGGGGGGGCCGCCTACAATGAGCAGTTCTTC